A selection of T cell receptor beta chains follows, all from one sample in a study of cytomegalovirus exposure and HLA in healthy donors. This table comes from immunoSEQ multiplex PCR, and its TCRdb copy is limited to in-frame clones, with some not included. The table lists about 140,000 clones, 84% of them singletons. Sequencing was performed on PBMCs. The receptors here all came from a woman in her 30s in good health and CMV-seronegative. Both conserved end residues are part of each CDR3. D genes are given only for firm matches. Only some rows state a clone size, as once, few, many or a class for expanded clones.

J: TRBJ1-1
size: .
V: TRBV5-6
D: .
DNA: TGTGCCAGCAGCTTATGGAGGGGCACTGAAGCTTTCTTT
CDR3: CASSLWRGTEAFF

J: TRBJ2-2
size: .
V: TRBV11-2
D: .
DNA: TGTGCCAGCAGCCGAGGAATCGCCGGGGAGCTGTTTTTT
CDR3: CASSRGIAGELFF

J: TRBJ2-1
size: .
V: TRBV12-5
D: TRBD2
DNA: TGTGCTAGTTCTGCTCGGCTAGCGGGGGTGAGCTCCTACAATGAGCAGTTCTTC
CDR3: CASSARLAGVSSYNEQFF

J: TRBJ2-1
size: .
V: TRBV7-3
D: TRBD2
DNA: TGTGCCAGCAGCGTGTCTAGCGGGGGTTCCAATGAGCAGTTCTTC
CDR3: CASSVSSGGSNEQFF

J: TRBJ1-5
size: .
V: TRBV30
D: .
DNA: TGTGCCTGGAGTGAATACAATCAGCCCCAGCATTTT
CDR3: CAWSEYNQPQHF

J: TRBJ1-6
size: .
V: TRBV30
D: .
DNA: TGTGCCTGGGCCCAGGGAGGTGAGTCACCCCTCCACTTT
CDR3: CAWAQGGESPLHF

J: TRBJ2-1
size: .
V: TRBV14
D: TRBD1
DNA: TGTGCCAGCAGCCTAGTAAATCAGGGGGCTGAGCAGTTCTTC
CDR3: CASSLVNQGAEQFF

J: TRBJ1-2
size: .
V: TRBV6-1
D: TRBD1
DNA: TGTGCCAGCAGTAAGGGACAGGGTGGCTATGGCTACACCTTC
CDR3: CASSKGQGGYGYTF

J: TRBJ2-5
size: .
V: TRBV6-1
D: TRBD2
DNA: TGTGCCAGCGCTAGCGGGGGCCGGGGGGCCCAGTACTTC
CDR3: CASASGGRGAQYF

J: TRBJ1-1
size: .
V: TRBV5-4
D: TRBD1
DNA: TGTGCCAGCAGCCTCCGGACAGGGTCGGTTTTGATGACTGAAGCTTTCTTT
CDR3: CASSLRTGSVLMTEAFF

J: TRBJ2-7
size: .
V: TRBV19
D: TRBD1
DNA: TGTGCCAGTAGTATCCCGGGACAGGGGACCTACGAGCAGTACTTC
CDR3: CASSIPGQGTYEQYF

J: TRBJ2-5
size: .
V: TRBV5-1
D: .
DNA: TGCGCCAGCAGGCCAGTAGACGGCTCGAGGGAGACCCAGTACTTC
CDR3: CASRPVDGSRETQYF

J: TRBJ1-2
size: .
V: TRBV2
D: TRBD1
DNA: TGTGCCAGCAGGGCCGGACAGGCAAAATCCTATGGCTACACCTTC
CDR3: CASRAGQAKSYGYTF

J: TRBJ1-1
size: .
V: TRBV6-1
D: TRBD1
DNA: TGTGCCAGCAGTGAAAGGACAGGGACAAACACTGAAGCTTTCTTT
CDR3: CASSERTGTNTEAFF

J: TRBJ1-3
size: once
V: TRBV5-6
D: TRBD1
DNA: TGTGCCAGCAGTTACGACAGGGAAAGCTCTGGAAACACCATATATTTT
CDR3: CASSYDRESSGNTIYF

J: TRBJ2-5
size: .
V: TRBV5-4
D: .
DNA: TGTGCCAGCAGCTTGGAGGCGACTAGACAAGAGACCCAGTACTTC
CDR3: CASSLEATRQETQYF

J: TRBJ2-5
size: .
V: TRBV5-1
D: .
DNA: TGCGCCAGCAGCTTGACTTGGAGGGAGACCCAGTACTTC
CDR3: CASSLTWRETQYF

J: TRBJ2-2
size: .
V: TRBV5-6
D: TRBD1
DNA: TGTGCCAGCAGCTCCGGGACAGGGTACACCGGGGAGCTGTTTTTT
CDR3: CASSSGTGYTGELFF

J: TRBJ2-3
size: .
V: TRBV9
D: TRBD2
DNA: TGTGCCAGCAGCGTAGGGACTAGCGGGGGGCAAGATACGCAGTATTTT
CDR3: CASSVGTSGGQDTQYF

J: TRBJ2-1
size: once
V: TRBV6-5
D: .
DNA: TGTGCCAGCAGTTACTCAGGAGCGTACAATGAGCAGTTCTTC
CDR3: CASSYSGAYNEQFF

J: TRBJ1-2
size: .
V: TRBV6-6
D: TRBD1
DNA: TGTGCCAGCAGCAAAGACAGGGTCCATGGCTACACCTTC
CDR3: CASSKDRVHGYTF

J: TRBJ1-2
size: .
V: TRBV4-1
D: .
DNA: TGCGCCAGCAGCCAAGCCGAAATCACAGGGAACGGCTACACCTTC
CDR3: CASSQAEITGNGYTF

J: TRBJ2-5
size: .
V: TRBV7-2
D: .
DNA: TGTGCCAGCAGCCTCGATGGGGGGGCGGAGACCCAGTACTTC
CDR3: CASSLDGGAETQYF

J: TRBJ2-2
size: .
V: TRBV9
D: .
DNA: TGTGCCAGCGAAGCGGTACTAAACACCGGGGAGCTGTTTTTT
CDR3: CASEAVLNTGELFF